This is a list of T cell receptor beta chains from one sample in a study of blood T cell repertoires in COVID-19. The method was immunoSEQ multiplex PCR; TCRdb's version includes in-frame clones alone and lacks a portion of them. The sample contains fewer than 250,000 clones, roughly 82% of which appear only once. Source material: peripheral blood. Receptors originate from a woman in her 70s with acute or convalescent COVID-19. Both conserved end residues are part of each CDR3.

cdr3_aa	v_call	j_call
CAISELGQGGNEQFF	TRBV10-3	TRBJ2-1
CAISESGASISSPLHF	TRBV10-3	TRBJ1-6
CASSQTGTGNNTF	TRBV3-1/TRBV3-2	TRBJ1-2
CASSQRQGAGGYTF	TRBV4-3	TRBJ1-2
CASSFRGYSYEQYF	TRBV5-4	TRBJ2-7
CASTRRTGFGETQYF	TRBV28	TRBJ2-5
CASGLVGGREYEQYF	TRBV12-5	TRBJ2-7
CAAGQGAGYTF	TRBV6-5	TRBJ1-2
CASSPSGGLGNTIYF	TRBV19	TRBJ1-3
CASSEAGSNNEQFF	TRBV25-1	TRBJ2-1
CASRDLQGDTQYF	TRBV2	TRBJ2-3
CASSFVVINNSPLHF	TRBV5-5	TRBJ1-6
CASSPGTGSYTF	TRBV5-4	TRBJ1-2
CASSQGTGGRNYGYTF	TRBV4-1	TRBJ1-2
CASSQGTPTNEKLFF	TRBV4-2	TRBJ1-4
CARSQGGRGPSGYGYTF	TRBV30	TRBJ1-2
CASSQDAGQGAQGFYEQYF	TRBV4-2	TRBJ2-7
CASSLVQGKAFF	TRBV5-8	TRBJ1-1
CASSLANQGRGTEAFF	TRBV5-1	TRBJ1-1
CSASRRVGVNQPQHF	TRBV20-1	TRBJ1-5
CASSPRQGYGYTF	TRBV28	TRBJ1-2
CASSYEQRLSGGHTTQYF	TRBV6-2/TRBV6-3	TRBJ2-3
CASSFGEREKLFF	TRBV5-1	TRBJ1-4
CASSLVASSSETQYF	TRBV5-1	TRBJ2-5
CASSLNNLYEQYF	TRBV7-2	TRBJ2-7
CASSRLAGGLGETQYF	TRBV19	TRBJ2-5
CASRSSATEWYEQYF	TRBV6-5	TRBJ2-7
CASSPGQGTEAFF	TRBV28	TRBJ1-1
CASTTDRFSGNTIYF	TRBV2	TRBJ1-3
CASSLEAGGLSEQFF	TRBV5-4	TRBJ2-1
CASSPGQMRETQYF	TRBV3-1/TRBV3-2	TRBJ2-5
CASSQVSDTQYF	TRBV4-1	TRBJ2-3
CASSYRGLGLTNEQFF	TRBV7-9	TRBJ2-1
CASSLDLGTGHEKLFF	TRBV5-4	TRBJ1-4
CASSQEGRMLGNSPLHF	TRBV3-1/TRBV3-2	TRBJ1-6
CSVRQGNQPQHF	TRBV29-1	TRBJ1-5
CASSWGPANTGELFF	TRBV7-9	TRBJ2-2
CASTPGGANYNEQFF	TRBV27	TRBJ2-1
CASSTRQALSRKTQYF	TRBV5-1	TRBJ2-5
CASSTRTGGDEQYF	TRBV9	TRBJ2-7
CASSLSSESSYNSPLHF	TRBV27	TRBJ1-6
CASSSHASGGVTDTQYF	TRBV5-1	TRBJ2-3
CATSDLTGVSGYTF	TRBV24-1	TRBJ1-2
CTSSQGGPVEGNLAKNIQYF	TRBV1	TRBJ2-4
CASSSSSYNEQFF	TRBV5-1	TRBJ2-1
CASSLEERGVYEQYF	TRBV5-5	TRBJ2-7
CAWSVQQGAEAFF	TRBV30	TRBJ1-1
CASSSFGQGEGGYTF	TRBV7-9	TRBJ1-2